This TCR beta chain appears in the sequencing data of a study of a mutant IDH1 vaccine in newly diagnosed glioma. In the study overall: Among treated patients, roughly 60% were male and 37.5% female, and mean age was about 40 years.

General study points: Apparently unrelated to pseudoprogression were changes in the top peripheral T cell clonotypes.

Germline values: CDR1 ENHRY, CDR2 SYGVKD. The CDR3 runs to 14 residues. The ends were cut back, 8 bases at V and 2 bases at J, with 16 bases in the middle. Remarks on this clone: Its matching antigen is unknown.

The table came from immunoSEQ multiplex PCR; TCRdb's copy has only in-frame clones and leaves some out. The sample has around 67,000 clones; over 70% are singletons. The sample's time point: baseline, week 1 (first vaccination visit). Sample treatment: pre-vaccination baseline after standard-of-care therapy. The sample in question was peripheral blood mononuclear cells (PBMCs), obtained from a glioma patient treated with radiotherapy, temozolomide or both. This sequence joins TRBV10-3 and TRBJ2-7, with D possibly being TRBD1 (6 bases). The sequence was collected from a woman younger than 30 with glioma. Some clones in this sample may be carry-over from other donors' samples. CDR3 DNA: TGTGCCATCGCCCCCGGGGACATTACCTACGAGCAGTACTTC. Translation gives CAIAPGDITYEQYF.